The 14 T cell receptor beta chains reported below all come from one sample, sequenced in a study of low-dose radiotherapy and immunotherapy resistance in tumors. Primers used for first-strand cDNA, a TRAV- and TRBV-specific set, covered both alpha and beta chains. TCR amplification ran about 20 PCR cycles using constant-region and V-primer adapter primers. In TCRdb, the reads were re-called with MiXCR into one record per CDR3 protein. The sample carries roughly 95,000 distinct CDR3 sequences, under 25% recorded once. Specified time point: after trial treatment. The treatment denotes: LDRT plus nivolumab, ipilimumab, low-dose cyclophosphamide and aspirin (RACIN trial). Specimen: PBMCs, collected after low-dose radiotherapy plus immunotherapy. The receptors were sampled from a female donor with ovarian cancer.

The V call is TRBV19, the J call TRBJ1-1, with 7 positions matching TRBD1. This CDR3 is 15 amino acids long. Germline-derived CDR1 and CDR2 are LNHDA and SQIVND (reference sequence). V was pared by 2 bases and J by 1 base, with 4 bases of the junction left unmatched. The CDR3 protein is CASSITTGTNTEAFF. CDR3 coding DNA: TGTGCCAGTAGTATAACGACAGGGACGAACACTGAAGCTTTCTTT. The whole variable domain, remainder taken from reference TRBV19 and TRBJ1-1, is DGGITQSPKYLFRKEGQNVTLSCEQNLNHDAMYWYRQDPGQGLRLIYYSQIVNDFQKGDIAEGYSVSREKKESFPLTVTSAQKNPTAFYLCASSITTGTNTEAFFGQGTRLTVV.

The rearrangement links TRBV2 to TRBJ2-1; D is unresolved. The V gene's germline CDR1 is SNHLY and CDR2 FYNNEI. The CDR3 length is 15 residues. V lost 6 bases, J lost 0 bases, and 12 bases lay in between. This CDR3 reads CASSPNPSSYNEQFF. CDR3 in DNA: TGTGCCAGCAGCCCTAACCCGAGCTCCTACAATGAGCAGTTCTTC.

This clonotype was counted ten times or more. This sequence joins TRBV29-1 and TRBJ2-3; TRBD2 agrees at 11 bases. The J segment lost 4 bases and the V segment lost 6 bases, leaving 3 bases of the junction unmatched. Per the germline V gene, CDR1 is SQVTM and CDR2 is ANQGSEA. This CDR3 has 13 amino acids. The DNA for the CDR3 is TGCAGCGTCGGGACTAGCGGATCAGATACGCAGTATTTT. Protein sequence: CSVGTSGSDTQYF.

Many counts were recorded for this clonotype. The V gene is TRBV9, the J gene TRBJ2-5, with a possible D match to TRBD1 (5 bases). This CDR3 is 14 amino acids long. CDR1 is SGDLS and CDR2 is YYNGEE in the germline V gene. Trimming cost V 1 base and J 4 bases, with 11 bases left between them. The CDR3 loop is CASSVRTQGETQYF. The DNA of the CDR3 is TGTGCCAGCAGCGTAAGGACCCAGGGAGAGACCCAGTACTTC.

In regard to this clonotype: Given a much more abundant clone one base away, this may be a read error. This chain uses TRBV13 with TRBJ2-1, with D perhaps matching TRBD1 or TRBD2 (7 bases each). Germline-derived CDR1 and CDR2 are PRHDT and FYEKMQ (reference sequence). The CDR3 extends over 16 amino acids. The CDR3 coding sequence is TGTGTCAGCAGCAATGCAGGGGGGGGGGTTTACAATGAGCAGTTCTTC. Protein sequence: CVSSNAGGGVYNEQFF.

This clonotype turned up a few times. This chain connects TRBV15 to TRBJ2-7, with 7 bases lining up with TRBD2. The CDR3 contains 15 residues. Trimming removed 0 bases from V and 5 bases from J; junction bases left unmatched: 7. Germline V gene sequence: CDR1 LNHNV, CDR2 YYDKDF (reference sequence). The CDR3 sequence is CATSREWEGSNEQYF. CDR3 coding DNA: TGTGCCACCAGCAGAGAGTGGGAGGGATCCAACGAGCAGTACTTC.

This clonotype was counted at least ten times. The chain carries TRBV18 and TRBJ1-5; perhaps TRBD1 as D (6 bases). Trimming pared 3 bases from V and 0 bases from J, leaving 12 bases between. Germline V CDR1 and CDR2: KGHSH, LQKENI. This CDR3 is 16 amino acids long. CDR3 sequence: CASSPKDRNSNQPQHF. For the CDR3, the DNA is TGTGCCAGCTCACCCAAGGACAGAAATAGCAATCAGCCCCAGCATTTT.

In its sample, this clonotype was seen many times. The chain's CDR3 is CASSLEASGGRQYF. CDR3 DNA sequence: TGCGCCAGCAGCTTGGAGGCTAGCGGGGGAAGGCAGTATTTT. The genes are TRBV5-1 and TRBJ2-3; 10 nucleotides match TRBD2. The CDR3 runs 14 residues. Germline CDR1 is SGHRS and CDR2 is YFSETQ. The V and J ends lost 0 bases and 11 bases, in that order; junction bases with no gene match: 6. Supplemented by reference TRBV5-1 and TRBJ2-3, the full variable domain reads KAGVTQTPRYLIKTRGQQVTLSCSPISGHRSVSWYQQTPGQGLQFLFEYFSETQRNKGNFPGRFSGRQFSNSRSEMNVSTLELGDSALYLCASSLEASGGRQYFGPGTRLTVL.

Worth noting for this clonotype: A far larger clone is only one base removed, so a read error is likely. The V gene is TRBV14, the J gene TRBJ2-7; D might be TRBD2 (6 bases). Per the germline V gene, CDR1 is SGHDN and CDR2 is FVKESK. Trimming took off 1 base at V and 7 bases at J, with 17 bases between the two ends. The CDR3 contains 15 residues. CDR3 in DNA: TGTGCCAGCAGCCAAGTTGGCGGGAACTACAATGAGCAGTACTTC. Its translation: CASSQVGGNYNEQYF.

This clonotype has at least ten counts. The rearrangement joins TRBV5-6 to TRBJ2-7; no clear D gene. There are 12 residues in the CDR3. The V gene's germline CDR1 is SGHDT and CDR2 YYEEEE. Trimming cost V 4 bases and J 3 bases, with 8 bases left between them. The CDR3 DNA is TGTGCCAGCAGCCGAGAATACTACGAGCAGTACTTC. It is translated as CASSREYYEQYF.

This clonotype was counted only a few times. For the CDR3, the DNA is TGCAGCGGCGGGGGACAGGGGTACGAGCAGTACTTC. It specifies CSGGGQGYEQYF. The chain couples TRBV29-1 to TRBJ2-7, with TRBD1 matching 10 bases. CDR3 length: 12 amino acids. Germline CDR1 reads SQVTM; CDR2 reads ANQGSEA. Unmatched junction bases numbered 4, after V lost 7 bases and J lost 4 bases.

This clonotype has ten or more counts. The V and J genes are TRBV30 and TRBJ1-2; D unclear. The CDR3 sequence is 13 residues long. Germline lookup yields CDR1 GTSNPN and CDR2 SVGIG (reference sequence). Trimming took off 4 bases at V and 4 bases at J, with 13 bases between the two ends. The DNA of the CDR3 is TGTGCCTGGACCCTGGATCCGATCTATGGCTACACCTTC. Protein sequence: CAWTLDPIYGYTF.

This clonotype was counted at least ten times. The V gene is TRBV4-1, the J gene TRBJ2-7; TRBD1 agrees at 9 bases. The J segment lost 2 bases and the V segment lost 1 base, leaving 3 bases of the junction unmatched. CDR3 length: 15 residues. Germline V gives CDR1 MGHRA, CDR2 YSYEKL. The CDR3 DNA reads as TGCGCCAGCAGCCAAGGACAGGGGGGGACCTACGAGCAGTACTTC. The encoded protein is CASSQGQGGTYEQYF.

On this clonotype: Just one base apart from a much larger clone, this may be a read error. This chain links TRBV3-1 with TRBJ2-3, with TRBD2 matching over 9 bases. CDR1 is LGHDT, CDR2 YNNKEL, per germline (reference sequence). The CDR3 is made up of 12 amino acids. CDR3 sequence: CTSSQSQRGAYF. The CDR3 DNA sequence: TGTACCAGCAGCCAATCTCAGCGGGGGGCGTATTTT.